This T cell receptor (beta chain) stems from a study of human T cells and chemical hapten exposure. Study-level background: Patch tests put 0.01% DPC on the upper back, and the results were checked at 6 days. Predominantly women, the patients had alopecia areata, totalis or universalis.

This clonotype was detected only a few times. Noted time point: pre-sensitization, week 0. Treatment denoted: therapeutic diphenylcyclopropenone sensitization with weekly scalp DPC. CDR3 length: 13 amino acids. With 6 bases removed from V and 4 bases from J, the gap between germline ends came to 10 bases. Germline V lookup: CDR1 MDHEN, CDR2 SYDVKM. Via MiXCR, TCRdb re-called the RACE reads, giving one row per CDR3 protein. Of fewer than 300,000 distinct CDR3 sequences in the sample, approximately 7.5% were seen once. This sample comprised whole blood, obtained in connection with sensitization to the hapten diphenylcyclopropenone (DPC). The genes are TRBV28 and TRBJ1-5; D is possibly TRBD1 (6 bases). The receptor comes from a man aged 18 to 29 with alopecia areata. Some clones in this sample may be carry-over from other donors' samples. The CDR3 here is CASSPGQNQPQHF. The CDR3 coding sequence is TGTGCCAGCAGCCCTGGACAGAATCAGCCCCAGCATTTT.